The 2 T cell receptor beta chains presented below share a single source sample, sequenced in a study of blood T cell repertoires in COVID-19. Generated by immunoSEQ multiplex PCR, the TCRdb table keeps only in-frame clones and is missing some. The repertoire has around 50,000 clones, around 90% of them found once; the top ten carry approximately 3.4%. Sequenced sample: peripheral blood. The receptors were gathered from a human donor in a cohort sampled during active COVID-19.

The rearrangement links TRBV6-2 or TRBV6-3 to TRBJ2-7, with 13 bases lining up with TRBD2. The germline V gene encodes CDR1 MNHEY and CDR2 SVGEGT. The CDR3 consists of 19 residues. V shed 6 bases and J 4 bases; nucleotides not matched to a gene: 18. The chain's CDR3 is CASSFGRITSGRASYEQYF. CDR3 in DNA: TGTGCCAGCAGCTTTGGTAGAATTACTAGCGGGAGGGCCTCTTACGAGCAGTACTTC.

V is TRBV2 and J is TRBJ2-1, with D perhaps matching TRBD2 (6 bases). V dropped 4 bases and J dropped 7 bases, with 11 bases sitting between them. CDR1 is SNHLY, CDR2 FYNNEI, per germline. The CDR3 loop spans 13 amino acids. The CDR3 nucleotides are TGTGCCAGCAGTGCGGTGGCGGGGAATGAGCAGTTCTTC. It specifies CASSAVAGNEQFF.